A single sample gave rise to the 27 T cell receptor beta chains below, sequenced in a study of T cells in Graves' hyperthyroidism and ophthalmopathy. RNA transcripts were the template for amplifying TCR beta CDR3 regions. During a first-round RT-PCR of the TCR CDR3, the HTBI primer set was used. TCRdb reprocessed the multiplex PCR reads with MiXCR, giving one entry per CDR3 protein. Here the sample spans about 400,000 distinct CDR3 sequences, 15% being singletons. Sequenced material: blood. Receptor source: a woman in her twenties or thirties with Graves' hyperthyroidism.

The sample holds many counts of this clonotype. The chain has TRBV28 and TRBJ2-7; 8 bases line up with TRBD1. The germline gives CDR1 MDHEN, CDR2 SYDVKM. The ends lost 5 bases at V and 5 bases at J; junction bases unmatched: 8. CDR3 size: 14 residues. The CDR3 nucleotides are TGTGCCAGCAGTCCATGGACAGGGCGGAACGAGCAGTACTTC. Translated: CASSPWTGRNEQYF.

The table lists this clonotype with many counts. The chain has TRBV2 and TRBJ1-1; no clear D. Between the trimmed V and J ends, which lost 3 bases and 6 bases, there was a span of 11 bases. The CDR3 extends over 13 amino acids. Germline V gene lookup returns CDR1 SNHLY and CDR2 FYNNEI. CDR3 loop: CASSEIGSPEAFF. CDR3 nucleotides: TGTGCCAGCAGTGAGATAGGGTCCCCTGAAGCTTTCTTT.

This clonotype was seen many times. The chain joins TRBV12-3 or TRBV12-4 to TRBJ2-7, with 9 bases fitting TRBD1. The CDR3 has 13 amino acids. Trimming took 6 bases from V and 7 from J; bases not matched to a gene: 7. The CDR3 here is CASRPGTGREQYF. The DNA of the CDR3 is TGTGCCAGCAGACCCGGGACAGGGAGAGAGCAGTACTTC.

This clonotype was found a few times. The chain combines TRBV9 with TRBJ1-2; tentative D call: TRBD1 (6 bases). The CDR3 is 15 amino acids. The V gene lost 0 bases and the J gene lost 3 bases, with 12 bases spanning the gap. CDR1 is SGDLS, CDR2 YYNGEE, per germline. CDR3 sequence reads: CASSVEAGEDYGYTF. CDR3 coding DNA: TGTGCCAGCAGCGTAGAGGCAGGGGAGGACTATGGCTACACCTTC.

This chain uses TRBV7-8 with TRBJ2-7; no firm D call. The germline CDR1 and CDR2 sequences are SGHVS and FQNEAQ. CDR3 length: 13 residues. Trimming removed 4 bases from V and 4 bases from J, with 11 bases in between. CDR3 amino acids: CASSSTKPYEQYF. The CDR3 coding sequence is TGTGCCAGCAGCTCCACTAAGCCTTACGAGCAGTACTTC.

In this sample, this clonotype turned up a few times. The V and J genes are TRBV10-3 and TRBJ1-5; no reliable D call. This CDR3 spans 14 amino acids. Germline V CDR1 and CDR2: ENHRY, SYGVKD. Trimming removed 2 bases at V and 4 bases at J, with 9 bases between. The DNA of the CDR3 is TGTGCCATCAGTGAGGGTCTCGAAAATCAGCCCCAGCATTTT. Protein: CAISEGLENQPQHF.

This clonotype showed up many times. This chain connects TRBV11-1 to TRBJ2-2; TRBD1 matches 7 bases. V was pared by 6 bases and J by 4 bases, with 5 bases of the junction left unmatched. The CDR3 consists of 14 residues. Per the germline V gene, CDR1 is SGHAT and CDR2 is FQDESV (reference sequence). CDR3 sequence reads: CASRRQGGTGELFF. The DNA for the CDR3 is TGTGCCAGCAGGCGACAGGGTGGCACCGGGGAGCTGTTTTTT.

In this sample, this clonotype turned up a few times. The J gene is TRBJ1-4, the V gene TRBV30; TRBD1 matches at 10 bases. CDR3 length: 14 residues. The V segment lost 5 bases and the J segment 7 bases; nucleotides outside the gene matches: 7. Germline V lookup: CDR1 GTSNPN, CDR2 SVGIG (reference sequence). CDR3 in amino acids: CAWDGDRGAEKLFF. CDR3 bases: TGTGCCTGGGATGGGGACAGGGGAGCTGAAAAACTGTTTTTT.

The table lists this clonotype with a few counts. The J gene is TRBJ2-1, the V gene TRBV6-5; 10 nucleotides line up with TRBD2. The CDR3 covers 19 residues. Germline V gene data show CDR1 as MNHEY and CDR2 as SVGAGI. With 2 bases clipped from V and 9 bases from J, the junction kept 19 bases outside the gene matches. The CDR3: CASSYEGSFASGSLSEQFF. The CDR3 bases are TGTGCCAGCAGTTACGAAGGGAGTTTCGCTAGCGGGAGTCTATCTGAGCAGTTCTTC.

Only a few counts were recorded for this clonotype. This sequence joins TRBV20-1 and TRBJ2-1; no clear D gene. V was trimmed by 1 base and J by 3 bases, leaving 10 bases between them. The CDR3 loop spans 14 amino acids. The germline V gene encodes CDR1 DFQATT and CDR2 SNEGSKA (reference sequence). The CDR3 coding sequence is TGCAGTGCTAGAGGGATGGAATACTACAATGAGCAGTTCTTC. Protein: CSARGMEYYNEQFF.

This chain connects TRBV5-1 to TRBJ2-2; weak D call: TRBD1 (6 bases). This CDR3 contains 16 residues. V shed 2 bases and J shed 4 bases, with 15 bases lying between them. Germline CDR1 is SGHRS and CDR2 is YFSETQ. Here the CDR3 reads CASSLNGQGLTGELFF. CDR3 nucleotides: TGCGCCAGCAGCTTAAATGGCCAGGGGCTCACCGGGGAGCTGTTTTTT.

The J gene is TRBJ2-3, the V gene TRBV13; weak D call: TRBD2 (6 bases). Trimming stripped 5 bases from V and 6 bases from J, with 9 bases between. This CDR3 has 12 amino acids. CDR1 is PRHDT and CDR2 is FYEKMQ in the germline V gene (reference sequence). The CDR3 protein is CASSRDFDTQYF. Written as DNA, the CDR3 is TGTGCCAGCAGCCGGGACTTTGATACGCAGTATTTT.

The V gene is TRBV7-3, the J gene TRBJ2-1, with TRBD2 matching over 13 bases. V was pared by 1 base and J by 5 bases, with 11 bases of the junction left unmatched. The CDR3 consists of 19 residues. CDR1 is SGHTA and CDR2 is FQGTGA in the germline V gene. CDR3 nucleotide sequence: TGTGCCAGCAGCTTAAACCCCTACCAAGGACTAGCGGGAGACAATGAGCAGTTCTTC. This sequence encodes CASSLNPYQGLAGDNEQFF.

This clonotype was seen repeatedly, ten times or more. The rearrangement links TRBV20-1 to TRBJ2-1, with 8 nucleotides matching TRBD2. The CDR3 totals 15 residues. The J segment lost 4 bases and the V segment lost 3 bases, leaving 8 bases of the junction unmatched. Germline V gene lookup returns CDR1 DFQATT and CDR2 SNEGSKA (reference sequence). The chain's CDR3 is CSASQAGAWYNEQFF. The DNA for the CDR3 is TGCAGTGCTAGTCAAGCGGGAGCTTGGTACAATGAGCAGTTCTTC.

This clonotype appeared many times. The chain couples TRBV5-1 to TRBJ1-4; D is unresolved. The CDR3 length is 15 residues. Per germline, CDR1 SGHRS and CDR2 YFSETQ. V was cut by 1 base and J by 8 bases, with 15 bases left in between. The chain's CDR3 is CASSLIVDHGEKLFF. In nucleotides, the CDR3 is TGCGCCAGCAGCTTGATAGTGGACCATGGGGAAAAACTGTTTTTT.

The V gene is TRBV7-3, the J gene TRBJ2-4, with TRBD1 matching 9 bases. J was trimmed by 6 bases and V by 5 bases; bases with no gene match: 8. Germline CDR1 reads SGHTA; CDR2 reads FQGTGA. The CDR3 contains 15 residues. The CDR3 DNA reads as TGTGCCAGCAGCCTGACAGGGGGTCAGGGAAACATTCAGTACTTC. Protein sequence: CASSLTGGQGNIQYF.

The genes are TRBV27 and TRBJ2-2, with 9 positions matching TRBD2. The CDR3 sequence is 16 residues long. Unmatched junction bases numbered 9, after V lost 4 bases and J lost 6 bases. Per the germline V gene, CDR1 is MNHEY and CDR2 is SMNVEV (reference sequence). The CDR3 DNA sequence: TGTGCCAGCAGTTCCATAGCGGGAGACCCTTCCGGGGAGCTGTTTTTT. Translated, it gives CASSSIAGDPSGELFF.

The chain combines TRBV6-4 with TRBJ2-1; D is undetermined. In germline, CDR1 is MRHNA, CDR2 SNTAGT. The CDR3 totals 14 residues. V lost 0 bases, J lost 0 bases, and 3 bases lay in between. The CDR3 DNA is TGTGCCAGCAGTGACTCGAGCTCCTACAATGAGCAGTTCTTC. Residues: CASSDSSSYNEQFF.

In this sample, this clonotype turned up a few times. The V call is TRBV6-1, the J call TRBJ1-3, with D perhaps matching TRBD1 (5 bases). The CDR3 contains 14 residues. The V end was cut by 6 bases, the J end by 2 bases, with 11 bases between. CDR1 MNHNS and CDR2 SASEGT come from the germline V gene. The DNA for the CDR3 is TGTGCCAGCAGCAACGTGGGGGCTGGAAACACCATATATTTT. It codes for CASSNVGAGNTIYF.

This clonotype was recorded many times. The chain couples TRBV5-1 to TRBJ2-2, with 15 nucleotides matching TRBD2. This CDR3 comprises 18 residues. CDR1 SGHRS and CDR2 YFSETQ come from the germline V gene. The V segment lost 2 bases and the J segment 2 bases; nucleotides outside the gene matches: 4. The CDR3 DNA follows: TGCGCCAGCAGCTTCGGGACTAGCGGGAGGAAAAACACCGGGGAGCTGTTTTTT. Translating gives CASSFGTSGRKNTGELFF.

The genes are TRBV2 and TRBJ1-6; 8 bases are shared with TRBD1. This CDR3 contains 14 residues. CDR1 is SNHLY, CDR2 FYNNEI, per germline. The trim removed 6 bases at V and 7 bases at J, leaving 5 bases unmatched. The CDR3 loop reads CASSQGAINSPLHF. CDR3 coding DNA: TGTGCCAGCAGCCAGGGGGCGATCAATTCACCCCTCCACTTT.

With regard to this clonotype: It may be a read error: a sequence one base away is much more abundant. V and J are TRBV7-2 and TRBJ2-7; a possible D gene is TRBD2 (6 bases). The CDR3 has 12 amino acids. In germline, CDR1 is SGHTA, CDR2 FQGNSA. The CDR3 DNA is TGTGCCAGCATCGGGAGCGGGTACGGGCAGTACTTC. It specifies CASIGSGYGQYF. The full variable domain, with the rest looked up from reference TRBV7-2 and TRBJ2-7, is GAGVSQSPSNKVTEKGKDVELRCDPISGHTALYWYRQSLGQGLEFLIYFQGNSAPDKSGLPSDRFSAERTGGSVSTLTIQRTQQEDSAVYLCASIGSGYGQYFGPGTRLTVT.

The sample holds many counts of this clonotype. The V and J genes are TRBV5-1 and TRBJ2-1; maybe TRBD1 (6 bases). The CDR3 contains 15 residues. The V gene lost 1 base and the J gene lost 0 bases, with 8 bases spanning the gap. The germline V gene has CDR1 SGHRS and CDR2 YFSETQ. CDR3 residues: CASSLPQGSYNEQFF. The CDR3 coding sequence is TGCGCCAGCAGCTTGCCACAGGGCTCCTACAATGAGCAGTTCTTC.

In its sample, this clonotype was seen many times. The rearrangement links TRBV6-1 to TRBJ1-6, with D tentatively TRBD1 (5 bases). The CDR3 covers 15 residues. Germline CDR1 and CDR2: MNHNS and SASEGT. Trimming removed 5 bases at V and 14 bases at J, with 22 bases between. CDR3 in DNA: TGTGCCAGCAGTTACGCGGACACCTCGGGTATCACCCTCCACTTT. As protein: CASSYADTSGITLHF.

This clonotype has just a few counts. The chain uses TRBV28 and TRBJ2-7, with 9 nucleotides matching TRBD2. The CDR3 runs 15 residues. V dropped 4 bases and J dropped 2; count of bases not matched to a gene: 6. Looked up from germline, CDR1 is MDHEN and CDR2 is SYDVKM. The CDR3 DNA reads TGTGCCAGCAGTTATAGCGGGGGATGGACCTACGAGCAGTACTTC. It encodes CASSYSGGWTYEQYF.

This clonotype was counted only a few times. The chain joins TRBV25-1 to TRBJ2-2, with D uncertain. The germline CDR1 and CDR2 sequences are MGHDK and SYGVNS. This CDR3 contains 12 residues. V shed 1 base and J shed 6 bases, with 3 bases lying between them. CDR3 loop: CASSESPGELFF. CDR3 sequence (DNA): TGTGCCAGCAGTGAATCCCCCGGGGAGCTGTTTTTT.

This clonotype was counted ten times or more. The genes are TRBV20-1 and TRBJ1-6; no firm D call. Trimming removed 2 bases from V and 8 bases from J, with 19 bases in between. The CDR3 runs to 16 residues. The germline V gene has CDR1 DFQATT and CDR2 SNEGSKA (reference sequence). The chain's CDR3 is CSARNRAESRYSPLHF. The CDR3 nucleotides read TGCAGTGCTAGAAATCGGGCAGAAAGTCGTTATTCACCCCTCCACTTT.